Presented here are 2 T cell receptor beta chains from one specimen sequenced in a study of blood T cell repertoires in COVID-19. Generated by immunoSEQ multiplex PCR, the TCRdb table keeps only in-frame clones and is missing some. The data show some 510,000 clones, with over 75% seen just once and 1.5% to 2% held by the top ten. Sequenced: PBMCs or T cells enriched from blood (not recorded which). The source of these receptors is a middle-aged woman who had recovered from COVID-19.

V usage is TRBV5-1 and J usage is TRBJ2-7; D is unclear. Trimming cost V 0 bases and J 1 base, with 14 bases left between them. Germline V gene lookup returns CDR1 SGHRS and CDR2 YFSETQ. This CDR3 is built from 16 residues. The CDR3 is CASSLDSPSWSYEQYF. DNA of the CDR3: TGCGCCAGCAGCTTGGACTCCCCTAGTTGGTCCTACGAGCAGTACTTC.

A single count supports this clone. The chain has TRBV5-4 and TRBJ2-7; D is possibly TRBD1 (8 bases). Germline-derived CDR1 and CDR2 are SGHNT and YYREEE (reference sequence). V was trimmed by 3 bases and J by 0 bases, leaving 13 bases between them. The CDR3 runs to 15 residues. CDR3 loop: CASSSQGGSSYEQYF. The CDR3, as DNA: TGTGCCAGCAGCTCACAGGGGGGGAGCTCCTACGAGCAGTACTTC. The full variable domain, rest sourced from reference TRBV5-4 and TRBJ2-7, is ETGVTQSPTHLIKTRGQQVTLRCSSQSGHNTVSWYQQALGQGPQFIFQYYREEENGRGNFPPRFSGLQFPNYSSELNVNALELDDSALYLCASSSQGGSSYEQYFGPGTRLTVT.